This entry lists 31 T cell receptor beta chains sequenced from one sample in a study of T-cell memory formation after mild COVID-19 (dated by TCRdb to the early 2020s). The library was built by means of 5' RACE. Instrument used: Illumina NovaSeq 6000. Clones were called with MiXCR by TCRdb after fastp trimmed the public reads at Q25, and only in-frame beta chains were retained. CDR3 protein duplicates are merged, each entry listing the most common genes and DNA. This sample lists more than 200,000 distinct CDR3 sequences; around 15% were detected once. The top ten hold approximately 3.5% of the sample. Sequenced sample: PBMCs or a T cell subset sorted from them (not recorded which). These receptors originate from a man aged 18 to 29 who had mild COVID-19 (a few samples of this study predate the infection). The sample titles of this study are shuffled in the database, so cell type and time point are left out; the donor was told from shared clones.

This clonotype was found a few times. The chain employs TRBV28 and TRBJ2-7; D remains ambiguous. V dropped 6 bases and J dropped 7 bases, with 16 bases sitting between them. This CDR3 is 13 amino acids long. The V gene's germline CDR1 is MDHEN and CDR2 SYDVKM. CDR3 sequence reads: CASSPPVTGEQYF. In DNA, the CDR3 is TGTGCCAGCAGCCCCCCGGTGACCGGAGAGCAGTACTTC.

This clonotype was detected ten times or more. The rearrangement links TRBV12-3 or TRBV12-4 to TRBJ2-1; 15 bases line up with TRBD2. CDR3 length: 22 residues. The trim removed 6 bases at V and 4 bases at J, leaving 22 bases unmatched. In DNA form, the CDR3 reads TGTGCCAGCAGAAGCAGGACTAGCGGGGGGGCCGTTGGTCCCACATGGTACAATGAGCAGTTCTTC. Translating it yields CASRSRTSGGAVGPTWYNEQFF.

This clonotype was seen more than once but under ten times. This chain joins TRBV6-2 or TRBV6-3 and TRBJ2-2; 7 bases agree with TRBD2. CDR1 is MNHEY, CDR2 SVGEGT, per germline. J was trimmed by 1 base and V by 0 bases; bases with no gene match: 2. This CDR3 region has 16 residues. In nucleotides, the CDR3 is TGTGCCAGCAGTTACTCTAGCGGGCGGAACACCGGGGAGCTGTTTTTT. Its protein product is CASSYSSGRNTGELFF.

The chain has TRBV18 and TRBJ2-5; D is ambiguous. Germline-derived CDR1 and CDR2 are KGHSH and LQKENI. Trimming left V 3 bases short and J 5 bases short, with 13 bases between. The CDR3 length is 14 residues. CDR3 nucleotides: TGTGCCAGCTCACCTTATAGACTCCAGGAGACCCAGTACTTC. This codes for CASSPYRLQETQYF.

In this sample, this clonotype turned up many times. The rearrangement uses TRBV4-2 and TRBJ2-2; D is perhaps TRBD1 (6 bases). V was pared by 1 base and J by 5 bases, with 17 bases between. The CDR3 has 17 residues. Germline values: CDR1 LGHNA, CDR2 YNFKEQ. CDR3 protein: CASSQAGAGVETGELFF. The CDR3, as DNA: TGTGCCAGCAGCCAAGCCGGGGCAGGGGTGGAAACCGGGGAGCTGTTTTTT.

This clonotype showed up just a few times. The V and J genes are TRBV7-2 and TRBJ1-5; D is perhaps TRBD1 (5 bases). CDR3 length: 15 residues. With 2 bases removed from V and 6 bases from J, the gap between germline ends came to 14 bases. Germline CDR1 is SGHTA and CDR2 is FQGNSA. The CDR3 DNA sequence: TGTGCCAGCAGCTTAATGGGCAGGGTGCGTCAGCCCCAGCATTTT. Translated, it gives CASSLMGRVRQPQHF.

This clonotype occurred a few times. CDR3 sequence (DNA): TGCAGTGCTAGGGACCCGGGACAGGGGAAGGATCAGCCCCAGCATTTT. Amino acid sequence: CSARDPGQGKDQPQHF. This sequence joins TRBV20-1 and TRBJ1-5; TRBD1 agrees at 10 bases. The germline V gene encodes CDR1 DFQATT and CDR2 SNEGSKA (reference sequence). CDR3 size: 16 residues. V shed 3 bases, J shed 5 bases, and the junction held 10 bases outside the gene matches.

In DNA form, the CDR3 reads TGTGCCAGCAGCCCCTGGACTAGCGAGACCCAGTACTTC. It specifies CASSPWTSETQYF. This chain links TRBV7-2 with TRBJ2-5, with TRBD2 matching over 8 bases. This CDR3 spans 13 amino acids. After removal of 5 bases from V and 5 bases from J, the junction contained 4 bases not matched to a gene. The V gene's germline CDR1 is SGHTA and CDR2 FQGNSA.

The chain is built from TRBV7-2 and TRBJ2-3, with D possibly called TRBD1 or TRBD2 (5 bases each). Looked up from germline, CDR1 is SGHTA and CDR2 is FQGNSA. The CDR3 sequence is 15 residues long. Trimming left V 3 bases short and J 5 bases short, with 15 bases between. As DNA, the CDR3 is TGTGCCAGCAGCTTTAACGGGGCCCAACGAGATACGCAGTATTTT. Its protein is CASSFNGAQRDTQYF.

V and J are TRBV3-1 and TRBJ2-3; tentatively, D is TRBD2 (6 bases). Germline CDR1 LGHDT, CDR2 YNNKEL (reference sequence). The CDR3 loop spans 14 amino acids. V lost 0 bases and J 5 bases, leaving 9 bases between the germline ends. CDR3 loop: CASSQDRLEDTQYF. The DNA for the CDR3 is TGTGCCAGCAGCCAAGACAGACTAGAAGATACGCAGTATTTT.

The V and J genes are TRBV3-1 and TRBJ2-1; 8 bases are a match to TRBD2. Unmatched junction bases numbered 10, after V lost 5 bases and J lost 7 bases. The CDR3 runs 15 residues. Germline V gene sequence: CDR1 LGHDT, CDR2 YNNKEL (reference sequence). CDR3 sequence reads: CASSIPGTRGNEQFF. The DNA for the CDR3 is TGTGCCAGCAGCATACCCGGGACTAGGGGTAATGAGCAGTTCTTC.

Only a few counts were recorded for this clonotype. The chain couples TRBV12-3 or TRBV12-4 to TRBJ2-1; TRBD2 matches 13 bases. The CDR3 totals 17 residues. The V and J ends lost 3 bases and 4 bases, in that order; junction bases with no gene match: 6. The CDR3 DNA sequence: TGTGCCAGCAGTTTCAGACTAGCGGGGGGAGTATACAATGAGCAGTTCTTC. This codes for CASSFRLAGGVYNEQFF.

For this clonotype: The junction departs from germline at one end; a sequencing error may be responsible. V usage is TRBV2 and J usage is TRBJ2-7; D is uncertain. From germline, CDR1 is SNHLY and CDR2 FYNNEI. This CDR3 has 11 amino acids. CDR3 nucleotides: TGTGCCAGCAGTGGCTGGGTCAGCCCCCACTTC. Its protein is CASSGWVSPHF.

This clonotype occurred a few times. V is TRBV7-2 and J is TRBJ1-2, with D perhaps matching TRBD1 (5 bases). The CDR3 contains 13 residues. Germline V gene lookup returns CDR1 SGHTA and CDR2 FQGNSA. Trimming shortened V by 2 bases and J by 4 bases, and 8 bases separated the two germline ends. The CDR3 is CASSLQGVYGYTF. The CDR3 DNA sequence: TGTGCCAGCAGCTTACAGGGCGTCTATGGCTACACCTTC.

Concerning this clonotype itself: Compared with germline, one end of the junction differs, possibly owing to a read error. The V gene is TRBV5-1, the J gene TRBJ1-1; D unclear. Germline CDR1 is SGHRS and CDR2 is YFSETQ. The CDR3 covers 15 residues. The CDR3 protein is CASSLRGLMNTEALF. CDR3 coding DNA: TGCGCCAGCAGCTTGAGAGGGCTCATGAACACTGAAGCTTTATTT.

CDR3 coding DNA: TGTGCCAGCAGTTACTCGATTGGGGGGCAGTACGAGCAGTACGTC. Its translation is CASSYSIGGQYEQYV. This chain uses TRBV6-5 with TRBJ2-7; either TRBD1 or TRBD2 may fit D (6 bases each). The V and J ends lost 0 bases and 4 bases respectively, with 13 bases between them. Germline CDR1 is MNHEY and CDR2 is SVGAGI. The CDR3 loop spans 15 amino acids.

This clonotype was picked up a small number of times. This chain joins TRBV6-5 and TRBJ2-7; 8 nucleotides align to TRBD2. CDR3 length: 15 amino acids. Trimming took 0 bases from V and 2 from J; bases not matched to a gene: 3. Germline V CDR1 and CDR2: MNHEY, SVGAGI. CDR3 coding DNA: TGTGCCAGCAGTTACTCTAGGCGGGGGGCCTACGAGCAGTACTTC. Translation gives CASSYSRRGAYEQYF.

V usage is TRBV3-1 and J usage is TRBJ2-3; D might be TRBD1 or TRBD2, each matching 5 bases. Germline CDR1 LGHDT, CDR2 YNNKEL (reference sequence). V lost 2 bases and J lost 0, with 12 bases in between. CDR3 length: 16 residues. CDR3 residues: CASSQRWDLSTDTQYF. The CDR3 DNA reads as TGTGCCAGCAGCCAACGATGGGACCTTAGCACAGATACGCAGTATTTT.

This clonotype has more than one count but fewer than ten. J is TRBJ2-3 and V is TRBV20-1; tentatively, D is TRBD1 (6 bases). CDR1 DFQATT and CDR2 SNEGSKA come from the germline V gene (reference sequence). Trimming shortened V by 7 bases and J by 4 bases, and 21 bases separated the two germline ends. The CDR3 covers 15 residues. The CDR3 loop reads CSVIDWGRGADTQYF. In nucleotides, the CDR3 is TGCAGTGTCATAGACTGGGGCAGGGGCGCAGATACGCAGTATTTT.

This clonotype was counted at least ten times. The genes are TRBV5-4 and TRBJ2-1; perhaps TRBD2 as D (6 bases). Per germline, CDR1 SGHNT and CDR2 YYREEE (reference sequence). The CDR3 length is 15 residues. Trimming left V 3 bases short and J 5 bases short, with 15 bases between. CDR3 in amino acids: CASSSSRRGNNEQFF. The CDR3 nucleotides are TGTGCCAGCAGCTCCAGCCGGAGGGGAAACAATGAGCAGTTCTTC.

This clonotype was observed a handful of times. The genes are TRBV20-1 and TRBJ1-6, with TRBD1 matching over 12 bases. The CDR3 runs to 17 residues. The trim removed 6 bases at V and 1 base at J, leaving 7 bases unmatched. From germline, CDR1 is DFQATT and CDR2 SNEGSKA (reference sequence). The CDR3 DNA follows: TGCAGTGCCAGGGACAGGGGGCTTGGATCCTATAATTCACCCCTCCACTTT. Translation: CSARDRGLGSYNSPLHF.

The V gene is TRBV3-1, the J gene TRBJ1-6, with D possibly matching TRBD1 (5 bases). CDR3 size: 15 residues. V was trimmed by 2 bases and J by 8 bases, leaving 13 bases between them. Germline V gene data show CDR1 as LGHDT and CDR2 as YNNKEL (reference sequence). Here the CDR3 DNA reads TGTGCCAGCAGCCAACGCAAGGGGTTGTATTCACCCCTCCACTTT. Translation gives CASSQRKGLYSPLHF.

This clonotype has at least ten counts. The CDR3 coding sequence is TGTGCCAGCAGCTTAACGGGGACCACAGATACGCAGTATTTT. Encoded protein: CASSLTGTTDTQYF. The chain combines TRBV7-2 with TRBJ2-3; D may match TRBD1 or TRBD2 (5 bases each). Germline V lookup: CDR1 SGHTA, CDR2 FQGNSA. CDR3 size: 14 residues. V dropped 2 bases and J dropped 2 bases, with 8 bases sitting between them.

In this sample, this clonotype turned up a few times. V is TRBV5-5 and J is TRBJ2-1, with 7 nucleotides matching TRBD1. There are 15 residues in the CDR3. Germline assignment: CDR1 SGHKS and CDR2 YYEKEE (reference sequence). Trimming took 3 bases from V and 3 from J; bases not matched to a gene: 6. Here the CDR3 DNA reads TGTGCCAGCAGCTCAGACAGGGCCGGCTACAATGAGCAGTTCTTC. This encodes CASSSDRAGYNEQFF.

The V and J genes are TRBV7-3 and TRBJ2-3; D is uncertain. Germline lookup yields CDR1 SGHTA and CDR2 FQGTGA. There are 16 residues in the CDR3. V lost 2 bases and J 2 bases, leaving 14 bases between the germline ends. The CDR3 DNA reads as TGTGCCAGCAGCTTACGGAAACTCAGTCCCACAGATACGCAGTATTTT. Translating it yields CASSLRKLSPTDTQYF.

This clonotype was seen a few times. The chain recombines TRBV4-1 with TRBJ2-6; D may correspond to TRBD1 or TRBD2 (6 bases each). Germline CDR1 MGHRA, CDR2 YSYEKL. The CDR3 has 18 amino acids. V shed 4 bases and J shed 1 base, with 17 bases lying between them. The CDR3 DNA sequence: TGCGCCAGCAGCCTGAGGAGGGGTAGGGGGTCTGGGGCCAACGTCCTGACTTTC. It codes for CASSLRRGRGSGANVLTF.

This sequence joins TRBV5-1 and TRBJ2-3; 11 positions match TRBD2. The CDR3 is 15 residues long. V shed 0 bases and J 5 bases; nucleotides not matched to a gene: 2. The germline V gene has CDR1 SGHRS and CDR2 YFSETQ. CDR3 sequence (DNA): TGCGCCAGCAGCTTGGCACTAGCGGGGGAAGATACGCAGTATTTT. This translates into CASSLALAGEDTQYF.

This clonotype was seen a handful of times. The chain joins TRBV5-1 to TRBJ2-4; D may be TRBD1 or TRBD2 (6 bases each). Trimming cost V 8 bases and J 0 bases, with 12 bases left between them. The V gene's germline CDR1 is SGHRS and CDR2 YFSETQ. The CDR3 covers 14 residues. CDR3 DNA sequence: TGCGCCAGTTCAGGGGACTTAGCCAAAAACATTCAGTACTTC. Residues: CASSGDLAKNIQYF. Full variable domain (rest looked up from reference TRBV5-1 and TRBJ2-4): KAGVTQTPRYLIKTRGQQVTLSCSPISGHRSVSWYQQTPGQGLQFLFEYFSETQRNKGNFPGRFSGRQFSNSRSEMNVSTLELGDSALYLCASSGDLAKNIQYFGAGTRLSVL.

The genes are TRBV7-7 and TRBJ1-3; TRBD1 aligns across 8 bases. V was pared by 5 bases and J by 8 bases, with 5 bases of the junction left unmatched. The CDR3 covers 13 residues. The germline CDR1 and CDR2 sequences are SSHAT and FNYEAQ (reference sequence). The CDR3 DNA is TGTGCCAGCAGCCCGCAGGGGGCAGACACCATATATTTT. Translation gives CASSPQGADTIYF. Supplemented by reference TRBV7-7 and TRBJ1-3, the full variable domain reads GAGVSQSPRYKVTKRGQDVTLRCDPISSHATLYWYQQALGQGPEFLTYFNYEAQPDKSGLPSDRFSAERPEGSISTLTIQRTEQRDSAMYRCASSPQGADTIYFGEGSWLTVV.

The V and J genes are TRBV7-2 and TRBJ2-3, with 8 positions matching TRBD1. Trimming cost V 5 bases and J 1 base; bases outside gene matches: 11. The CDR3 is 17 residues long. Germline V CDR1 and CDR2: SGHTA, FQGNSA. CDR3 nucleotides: TGTGCCAGCAGCCTCGACCTCCCGGGACAGGGCACAGATACGCAGTATTTT. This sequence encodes CASSLDLPGQGTDTQYF.

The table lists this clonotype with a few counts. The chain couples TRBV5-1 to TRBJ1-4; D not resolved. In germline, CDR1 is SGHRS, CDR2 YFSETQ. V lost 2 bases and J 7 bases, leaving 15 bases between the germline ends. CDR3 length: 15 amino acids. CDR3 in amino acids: CASSFFGERLEKLFF. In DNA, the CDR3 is TGCGCCAGCAGCTTCTTCGGAGAGAGACTTGAAAAACTGTTTTTT. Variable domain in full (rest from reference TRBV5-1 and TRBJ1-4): KAGVTQTPRYLIKTRGQQVTLSCSPISGHRSVSWYQQTPGQGLQFLFEYFSETQRNKGNFPGRFSGRQFSNSRSEMNVSTLELGDSALYLCASSFFGERLEKLFFGSGTQLSVL.